Sequencing of this T cell receptor beta chain was carried out in a study of vaccination effects on CD4 cells after COVID-19. The repertoire was sequenced with immunoSEQ multiplex PCR; TCRdb's copy has only in-frame clones and lacks some. The sample records tens of thousands of clones, 76% being singletons. Broader study findings: There was marked clonal contraction among infection- and vaccine-induced clones late after vaccination.

As to this clone: What it binds is not known.

The CDR3 consists of 17 residues. The V segment lost 4 bases and the J segment 6 bases; nucleotides outside the gene matches: 12. CDR1 is LGHNT, CDR2 FRNRAP, per germline. Under the ViraFEST assay, PBMC were stimulated with viral peptide pools so that antigen-specific CD4+ T cells expanded. Sequencing was performed afterwards. Following 10 days of culture, CD4+ T cells were isolated. Confirmation by PCR established that the person had SARS-CoV-2 infection between March and December 2020. The material was CD4+ T cells from PBMCs cultured with HIV peptides, obtained before COVID-19 vaccination. The subset denotes: HIV-1 Nef peptide pool negative control/reference culture. The source of this sequence is a human donor who had a prior SARS-CoV-2 infection. The gene calls are TRBV12-5 and TRBJ2-2; 9 bases line up with TRBD1. The CDR3 loop is CASGSPSLGQGSGELFF. CDR3 bases: TGTGCTAGTGGTTCCCCCTCACTCGGACAGGGGTCCGGGGAGCTGTTTTTT.